This T cell receptor beta chain appears in the sequencing data of a study of blood T cell repertoires in COVID-19. CDR1 is MDHEN and CDR2 is SYDVKM in the germline V gene. Trimming pared 7 bases from V and 8 bases from J, leaving 21 bases between. The CDR3 has 15 amino acids. Data came from immunoSEQ multiplex PCR; TCRdb stores just in-frame clones and leaves some out. This table holds 110,000 or so clones, over 65% found once. The chain recombines TRBV28 with TRBJ2-1; tentatively, D is TRBD1 (5 bases). This receptor was taken from a woman in her sixties or seventies with acute or convalescent COVID-19. Sequenced sample: peripheral blood. In nucleotides, the CDR3 is TGTGCCAGCACCCCACCCCGCCAGGGCGTTGATGAGCAGTTCTTC. Translating gives CASTPPRQGVDEQFF.